The 15 T cell receptor beta chains below were found in one sample sequenced in a study of long-term antiretroviral therapy in people with HIV. A v3.0 immunoSEQ assay was performed at survey level. Repertoires were generated with immunoSEQ multiplex PCR, while TCRdb's copy carries only in-frame clones and drops some. The profile covers about 25,000 clones, with 65% to 90% appearing a single time and 15% to 20% taken by the ten largest. The source material was unsorted PBMCs, sampled 1.2 years after starting antiretroviral therapy. These receptors originate from a middle-aged man with HIV.

The rearrangement uses TRBV29-1 and TRBJ2-5; perhaps TRBD1 as D (5 bases). The length of the CDR3 is 12 residues. V gave up 2 bases and J gave up 5 bases, with 9 bases separating them. Germline CDR1 reads SQVTM; CDR2 reads ANQGSEA. CDR3 sequence (DNA): TGCAGCGTTGAAAGGGGCAGGGAGACCCAGTACTTC. Translated: CSVERGRETQYF.

This clone came up once. J is TRBJ2-7 and V is TRBV7-3; 12 bases are a match to TRBD1. The CDR3 covers 15 residues. V gave up 5 bases and J gave up 3 bases; unmatched junction bases: 5. Germline V CDR1 and CDR2: SGHTA, FQGTGA. CDR3 DNA: TGTGCCAGCAGCGCCGGGACAGGGGGCTTCTACGAGCAGTACTTC. This encodes CASSAGTGGFYEQYF.

This chain joins TRBV6-5 and TRBJ2-5; D is uncertain. CDR1 MNHEY and CDR2 SVGAGI come from the germline V gene. The CDR3 runs to 13 residues. V was trimmed by 8 bases and J by 5 bases, leaving 15 bases between them. CDR3 sequence reads: CASSQRSRETQYF. The CDR3 DNA is TGTGCCAGCTCTCAAAGGTCGAGGGAGACCCAGTACTTC.

The rearrangement uses TRBV9 and TRBJ2-2, with D unclear. Germline assignment: CDR1 SGDLS and CDR2 YYNGEE. V shed 0 bases and J shed 5 bases, with 11 bases lying between them. The CDR3 sequence is 15 residues long. In DNA, the CDR3 is TGTGCCAGCAGCGTAGATTACATACCAACCGGGGAGCTGTTTTTT. Translation gives CASSVDYIPTGELFF.

The V call is TRBV5-1, the J call TRBJ1-1; D is ambiguous. This CDR3 contains 14 residues. Germline V gene data show CDR1 as SGHRS and CDR2 as YFSETQ. The V and J ends lost 0 bases and 0 bases respectively, with 6 bases between them. The CDR3 DNA reads as TGCGCCAGCAGCTTGGGGGGAGTGAACACTGAAGCTTTCTTT. Residues: CASSLGGVNTEAFF.

This chain connects TRBV19 to TRBJ2-7; D ambiguous. The V gene's germline CDR1 is LNHDA and CDR2 SQIVND (reference sequence). This CDR3 is built from 13 residues. The ends were cut back, 1 base at V and 3 bases at J, with 7 bases in the middle. The DNA for the CDR3 is TGTGCCAGTAGTATAGGGACCTTCTACGAGCAGTACTTC. Translated, it gives CASSIGTFYEQYF.

The sample holds one count of this clone. The chain joins TRBV18 to TRBJ1-3; no clear D. Deletions cut 5 bases from V and 7 bases from J, with 12 bases between. The germline V gene has CDR1 KGHSH and CDR2 LQKENI. This CDR3 contains 13 residues. In DNA, the CDR3 is TGTGCCAGCTCATCGAAGGGTGGGAACACCATATATTTT. It codes for CASSSKGGNTIYF.

This chain links TRBV5-1 with TRBJ1-1, with D tentatively TRBD1 (6 bases). Germline CDR1 reads SGHRS; CDR2 reads YFSETQ. Trimming left V 7 bases short and J 6 bases short, with 10 bases between. CDR3 size: 11 residues. The CDR3 is CASRRGPEAFF. CDR3 bases: TGCGCCAGCCGACGGGGGCCTGAAGCTTTCTTT.

This sequence joins TRBV7-6 and TRBJ2-7; TRBD2 matches 7 bases. Germline V gene data show CDR1 as SGHVS and CDR2 as FNYEAQ. Trimming cost V 5 bases and J 1 base; bases outside gene matches: 5. The CDR3 is 14 residues long. CDR3 coding DNA: TGTGCCAGCAGCCTACGGGGGGTTTCCTACGAGCAGTACTTC. Translating it yields CASSLRGVSYEQYF.

The chain uses TRBV7-9 and TRBJ2-3; D not resolved. CDR1 and CDR2 (germline): SEHNR, FQNEAQ (reference sequence). The CDR3 is 11 amino acids. Deletions cut 5 bases from V and 2 bases from J, with 2 bases between. The CDR3: CASSPTDTQYF. CDR3 bases: TGTGCCAGCAGCCCCACAGATACGCAGTATTTT.

V usage is TRBV4-3 and J usage is TRBJ2-3, with no clear D. CDR1 is LGHNA and CDR2 is YSLEER in the germline V gene. The V end was cut by 0 bases, the J end by 0 bases, with 13 bases between. The CDR3 totals 17 residues. The CDR3 nucleotides read TGCGCCAGCAGCCAAGACATGCCTATGACTAGCACAGATACGCAGTATTTT. Protein sequence: CASSQDMPMTSTDTQYF.

This clone was seen once. The gene calls are TRBV11-2 and TRBJ2-3, with TRBD1 matching over 9 bases. Germline V gene sequence: CDR1 SGHAT, CDR2 FQNNGV. Trimming cost V 5 bases and J 3 bases; bases outside gene matches: 3. The length of the CDR3 is 14 residues. DNA for the CDR3: TGTGCCAGCAGCCGGGACAGGGCGACAGATACGCAGTATTTT. Amino acids: CASSRDRATDTQYF.

This clone was seen just once. The gene calls are TRBV7-2 and TRBJ2-7; 10 nucleotides line up with TRBD1. After removal of 5 bases from V and 5 bases from J, the junction contained 6 bases not matched to a gene. Germline V lookup: CDR1 SGHTA, CDR2 FQGNSA. The CDR3 has 14 residues. The CDR3 nucleotides are TGTGCCAGCAGCGCCGACAGGGGGCCCCACGAGCAGTACTTC. Residues: CASSADRGPHEQYF.

This rearrangement joins TRBV4-2 to TRBJ1-2; TRBD1 might be the D (5 bases). The germline CDR1 and CDR2 sequences are LGHNA and YNFKEQ. Trimming shortened V by 0 bases and J by 2 bases, and 10 bases separated the two germline ends. This CDR3 has 15 amino acids. Here the CDR3 reads CASSQDGRANYGYTF. CDR3 in DNA: TGTGCCAGCAGCCAAGATGGCAGGGCCAACTATGGCTACACCTTC.

The chain recombines TRBV9 with TRBJ2-3, with a possible D match to TRBD1 (6 bases). The CDR3 spans 15 residues. Looked up from germline, CDR1 is SGDLS and CDR2 is YYNGEE. The V and J ends lost 4 bases and 2 bases respectively, with 14 bases between them. The CDR3 coding sequence is TGTGCCAGCAGCTCCCAAGGACAGCTCACAGATACGCAGTATTTT. Residues: CASSSQGQLTDTQYF.